This T cell receptor beta chain comes out of a study of cytomegalovirus exposure and HLA in healthy donors. Points from the study as a whole: A later analysis reportedly found fewer N-insertions in an Asian-associated ancestry cluster than the approximately 670-donor mean.

The PCR contained 60 Vbeta and 13 Jbeta primers. Assay: immunoSEQ multiplex PCR; the TCRdb copy retains only in-frame clones and omits some. Of about 110,000 clones listed, approximately 70% were seen once; the top ten hold just over 8.5%. Germline V gene data show CDR1 as SGHDT and CDR2 as YYEEEE. The CDR3 extends over 16 amino acids. V dropped 5 bases and J dropped 1 base, with 15 bases sitting between them. With regard to this clone: Its target is not known.

J is TRBJ2-2 and V is TRBV5-6, with D tentatively TRBD2 (5 bases). This sequence originates from a man aged 25-45 years in good health and CMV-seropositive. Sample: PBMCs. CDR3 sequence (DNA): TGTGCCAGCAGAAAAGAGTGGACTCAGAACACCGGGGAGCTGTTTTTT. As protein: CASRKEWTQNTGELFF.